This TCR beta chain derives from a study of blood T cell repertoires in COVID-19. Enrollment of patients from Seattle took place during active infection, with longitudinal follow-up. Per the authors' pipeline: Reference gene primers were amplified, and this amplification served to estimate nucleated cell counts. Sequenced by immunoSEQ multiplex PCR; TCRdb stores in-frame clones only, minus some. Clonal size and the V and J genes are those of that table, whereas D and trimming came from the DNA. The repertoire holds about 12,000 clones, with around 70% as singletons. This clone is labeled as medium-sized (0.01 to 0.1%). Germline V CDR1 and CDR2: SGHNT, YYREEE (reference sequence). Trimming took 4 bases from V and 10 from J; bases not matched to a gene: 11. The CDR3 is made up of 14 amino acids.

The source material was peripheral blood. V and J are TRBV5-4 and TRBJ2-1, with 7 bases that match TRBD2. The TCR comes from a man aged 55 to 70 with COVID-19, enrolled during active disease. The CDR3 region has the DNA TGTGCCAGCAGCCAGCGGGGCCTAGCTGGGGAGCAGTTCTTC. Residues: CASSQRGLAGEQFF. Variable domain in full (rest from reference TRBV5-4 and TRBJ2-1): ETGVTQSPTHLIKTRGQQVTLRCSSQSGHNTVSWYQQALGQGPQFIFQYYREEENGRGNFPPRFSGLQFPNYSSELNVNALELDDSALYLCASSQRGLAGEQFFGPGTRLTVL.